Listed here are 21 T cell receptor beta chains from one sample, sequenced in a study of OX40 agonist ivuxolimab in advanced cancers. Profiled with immunoSEQ multiplex PCR; TCRdb holds only in-frame clones, not every one. The sample has approximately 70,000 clones, roughly 85% seen once. The specimen comprised CD4+ or CD8+ T cells sorted from blood, sampled in a trial of the OX40 agonist ivuxolimab. The source of these receptors is an adult with an advanced solid tumor such as melanoma, head and neck, liver or kidney cancer.

The V and J genes are TRBV19 and TRBJ1-1; D gene ambiguous. The CDR3 length is 13 residues. Germline V lookup: CDR1 LNHDA, CDR2 SQIVND (reference sequence). V dropped 6 bases and J dropped 3 bases, with 11 bases sitting between them. CDR3 DNA: TGTGCCAGTAGCTGGACTAGGGACACTGAAGCTTTCTTT. This codes for CASSWTRDTEAFF.

The V and J genes are TRBV5-4 and TRBJ2-1; perhaps TRBD1 as D (7 bases). Trimming pared 4 bases from V and 5 bases from J, leaving 22 bases between. CDR1 is SGHNT, CDR2 YYREEE, per germline (reference sequence). This CDR3 region has 17 residues. In DNA form, the CDR3 reads TGTGCCAGCAGCCTCCTAACAGGGGCAGGGGGGCACAATGAGCAGTTCTTC. Amino acids: CASSLLTGAGGHNEQFF.

The sample holds a few counts of this clone. The rearrangement joins TRBV5-1 to TRBJ2-1; D possibly corresponds to TRBD2 (6 bases). Germline V CDR1 and CDR2: SGHRS, YFSETQ. V lost 1 base and J lost 8, with 7 bases in between. This CDR3 contains 12 residues. The CDR3 sequence: CASSLREYEQFF. DNA of the CDR3: TGCGCCAGCAGCTTGCGGGAGTATGAGCAGTTCTTC.

CDR3 nucleotide sequence: TGTGCCAGCAGTTACTCCGAGGCCGCCGCTAACTATGGCTACACCTTC. Its protein is CASSYSEAAANYGYTF. The chain couples TRBV6-6 to TRBJ1-2; D unclear. The CDR3 is 16 amino acids. Germline V gene sequence: CDR1 MNHNY, CDR2 SVGAGI (reference sequence). V was clipped by 0 bases and J by 0 bases, with 11 bases between them.

The chain has TRBV9 and TRBJ2-3, with TRBD1 matching over 7 bases. CDR3 length: 14 amino acids. J gave up 8 bases and V 3 bases, and 9 bases lay outside the gene matches. Germline CDR1 reads SGDLS; CDR2 reads YYNGEE. In DNA, the CDR3 is TGTGCCAGCAGCGCGACTGGACAGGCGGGTACGCAGTATTTT. It encodes CASSATGQAGTQYF.

The chain joins TRBV5-6 to TRBJ2-1; TRBD1 agrees at 7 bases. The CDR3 has 18 amino acids. From germline, CDR1 is SGHDT and CDR2 YYEEEE. With 1 base clipped from V and 0 bases from J, the junction kept 10 bases outside the gene matches. CDR3 in amino acids: CASSLRGFWDSSYNEQFF. CDR3 DNA: TGTGCCAGCAGCTTGAGGGGATTTTGGGACAGCTCCTACAATGAGCAGTTCTTC.

This clone came up a few times. V usage is TRBV11-2 and J usage is TRBJ1-1; TRBD1 matches 8 bases. Trimming at V came to 1 base and at J to 6 bases, leaving 7 bases not matched to a gene. Germline CDR1 is SGHAT and CDR2 is FQNNGV. This CDR3 region has 15 residues. DNA of the CDR3: TGTGCCAGCAGCTTAGGATCAGGGGGCTGGGCTGAAGCTTTCTTT. Protein: CASSLGSGGWAEAFF. The full variable domain, its missing parts supplied by reference TRBV11-2 and TRBJ1-1, is EAGVAQSPRYKIIEKRQSVAFWCNPISGHATLYWYQQILGQGPKLLIQFQNNGVVDDSQLPKDRFSAERLKGVDSTLKIQPAKLEDSAVYLCASSLGSGGWAEAFFGQGTRLTVV.

The chain is built from TRBV5-1 and TRBJ2-7; tentatively, D is TRBD2 (5 bases). The CDR3 is 15 amino acids. Germline CDR1 SGHRS, CDR2 YFSETQ. V was cut by 4 bases and J by 0 bases, with 14 bases left in between. This CDR3 is CASSHDSASSYEQYF. DNA for the CDR3: TGCGCCAGCAGCCACGATAGCGCGAGCTCCTACGAGCAGTACTTC.

This clone was counted a single time. V usage is TRBV6-5 and J usage is TRBJ1-2; D unclear. From germline, CDR1 is MNHEY and CDR2 SVGAGI. Trimming took 6 bases from V and 1 from J, leaving 9 bases between them. The CDR3 spans 13 residues. In nucleotides, the CDR3 is TGTGCCAGCAGCGTGCTCAGTAACTATGGCTACACCTTC. As protein: CASSVLSNYGYTF.

V and J are TRBV5-8 and TRBJ1-1; D is perhaps TRBD1 (5 bases). There are 12 residues in the CDR3. Looked up from germline, CDR1 is SGHTS and CDR2 is YDEGEE. V was clipped by 4 bases and J by 8 bases, with 12 bases between them. The CDR3, as DNA: TGTGCCAGCAGCCCCAGGGCGAGGGAAGCTTTCTTT. As protein: CASSPRAREAFF. The variable domain in full, completed from reference TRBV5-8 and TRBJ1-1, reads EAGVTQSPTHLIKTRGQQATLRCSPISGHTSVYWYQQALGLGLQFLLWYDEGEERNRGNFPPRFSGRQFPNYSSELNVNALELEDSALYLCASSPRAREAFFGQGTRLTVV.

This clone was seen only a few times. V gene TRBV6-1 combines with J gene TRBJ1-5; TRBD1 aligns across 7 bases. Trimming took 8 bases from V and 7 from J; bases not matched to a gene: 5. The CDR3 runs to 12 residues. Germline loops: CDR1 MNHNS, CDR2 SASEGT. This CDR3 is CASYDREQPQHF. The CDR3 region has the DNA TGTGCCAGCTACGACAGGGAACAGCCCCAGCATTTT.

The chain joins TRBV5-4 to TRBJ2-6; TRBD2 aligns across 15 bases. Per the germline V gene, CDR1 is SGHNT and CDR2 is YYREEE (reference sequence). CDR3 length: 19 amino acids. The V and J ends lost 5 bases and 4 bases, in that order; junction bases with no gene match: 10. The CDR3 DNA reads TGTGCCAGCAGTTTCTGGACTAGCGGGAGGGTGGAAGGGGCCAACGTCCTGACTTTC. Protein: CASSFWTSGRVEGANVLTF.

The chain couples TRBV2 to TRBJ2-3; D perhaps matches TRBD2 (6 bases). The CDR3 consists of 13 residues. The ends were cut back, 3 bases at V and 6 bases at J, with 10 bases in the middle. Germline CDR1 SNHLY, CDR2 FYNNEI. CDR3 DNA: TGTGCCAGCAGTGATGCGGGGCGTGATACGCAGTATTTT. Translating it yields CASSDAGRDTQYF.

This clone was seen more than once but under ten times. This chain links TRBV7-6 with TRBJ1-1; the D gene is possibly TRBD1 (5 bases). Germline CDR1 reads SGHVS; CDR2 reads FNYEAQ. The CDR3 totals 13 residues. The V end was cut by 6 bases, the J end by 1 base, with 9 bases between. DNA for the CDR3: TGTGCCAGCAGTTACGACAGGAACACTGAAGCTTTCTTT. Translated: CASSYDRNTEAFF.

This chain uses TRBV6-6 with TRBJ1-4; the match to TRBD1 covers 7 bases. V trimming: 3 bases; J trimming: 7 bases; junction bases outside the gene matches: 11. CDR3 length equals 16 residues. CDR1 and CDR2 from the germline V gene are MNHNY and SVGAGI (reference sequence). The CDR3 DNA is TGTGCCAGCAGTTATACCCCGACAGGGAATGGTGAAAAACTGTTTTTT. As protein: CASSYTPTGNGEKLFF.

The sample holds one count of this clone. The CDR3 here is CASSRGTWDEQYF. The CDR3, as DNA: TGTGCCAGCAGTAGAGGGACCTGGGACGAGCAGTACTTC. This chain links TRBV6-6 with TRBJ2-7, with D perhaps matching TRBD1 or TRBD2 (5 bases each). The V gene's germline CDR1 is MNHNY and CDR2 SVGAGI (reference sequence). V gave up 5 bases and J gave up 5 bases, with 13 bases separating them. The CDR3 is 13 residues long.

The chain carries TRBV7-9 and TRBJ1-3; D might be TRBD1 (5 bases). Germline V lookup: CDR1 SEHNR, CDR2 FQNEAQ (reference sequence). V was pared by 6 bases and J by 0 bases, with 9 bases between. The CDR3 is 14 amino acids. The CDR3 spells CASRGDSSGNTIYF. The CDR3, as DNA: TGTGCCAGCAGGGGTGACAGCTCTGGAAACACCATATATTTT.

The V gene is TRBV2, the J gene TRBJ2-7; D perhaps matches TRBD2 (6 bases). V gave up 6 bases and J gave up 1 base, with 13 bases separating them. CDR1 is SNHLY, CDR2 FYNNEI, per germline. The CDR3 totals 14 residues. The CDR3: CASRGTAGSYEQYF. The CDR3 DNA sequence: TGTGCCAGCAGGGGCACGGCGGGATCCTACGAGCAGTACTTC.

This clone is a singleton in its sample. The CDR3: CASSPDRISYEQYF. In nucleotides, the CDR3 is TGTGCCAGCAGCCCGGACAGAATTTCCTACGAGCAGTACTTC. The rearrangement joins TRBV4-2 to TRBJ2-7; D is possibly TRBD1 (6 bases). Germline V gene lookup returns CDR1 LGHNA and CDR2 YNFKEQ. CDR3 length equals 14 residues. Trimming removed 4 bases from V and 1 base from J, with 11 bases in between.

The V call is TRBV6-1, the J call TRBJ1-2; tentative D call: TRBD1 (5 bases). CDR1 is MNHNS and CDR2 is SASEGT in the germline V gene. Trimming took off 2 bases at V and 8 bases at J, with 15 bases between the two ends. The CDR3 is 14 residues long. This chain's CDR3 is CASSEPGGGDGYTF. The CDR3 coding sequence is TGTGCCAGCAGTGAACCCGGGGGAGGGGACGGCTACACCTTC.

V usage is TRBV19 and J usage is TRBJ1-2, with D possibly being TRBD1 (5 bases). V was cut by 7 bases and J by 4 bases, with 19 bases left in between. The CDR3 extends over 15 amino acids. The V gene's germline CDR1 is LNHDA and CDR2 SQIVND (reference sequence). The CDR3 spells CASTDTLDRRYGYTF. The CDR3 DNA sequence: TGTGCCAGTACCGATACCCTCGACAGACGCTATGGCTACACCTTC.